This T cell receptor (beta chain) was documented in a study of blood T cell repertoires in COVID-19. For the study at large: Both acute and convalescent COVID-19 samples were obtained from the United States, Italy and Spain. PBMCs, B-cell-depleted T cells, or T cells provided the cDNA or gDNA that made up the material.

The germline gives CDR1 MGHRA, CDR2 YSYEKL. The V end was cut by 0 bases, the J end by 4 bases, with 7 bases between. The length of the CDR3 is 14 residues. Authors' methods: For nucleated cells, counts were estimated from reference gene primer amplification. Generated by immunoSEQ multiplex PCR, the TCRdb table keeps only in-frame clones and is missing some. V and J calls plus clone size are reproduced from that table; the DNA served to infer D and trimming. The sample lists about 220,000 clones, 84% occurring once. The sequence was collected from a man aged 50 or older with active or convalescent COVID-19. The genes are TRBV4-1 and TRBJ2-4; the D gene is possibly TRBD1 (6 bases). The sample taken for sequencing was peripheral blood. DNA of the CDR3: TGCGCCAGCAGCCAAGACAGGGGAAAAAACATTCAGTACTTC. Translation: CASSQDRGKNIQYF.